This is a list of T cell receptor beta chains from one sample in a study of blood T cell repertoires in COVID-19. The data were produced by immunoSEQ multiplex PCR, yet TCRdb's version contains in-frame clones alone and is incomplete. The sample contains 20,000 or so clones, 88% of which appear only once. Input material: peripheral blood. These receptors were collected from a human donor in a cohort sampled during active COVID-19. Each CDR3 is given with its conserved first and last residue. The D gene is left open where the match is weak. Clone size is given for some rows only: seen once, a few or many times, or a class if the clone is expanded.

cdr3_nt	cdr3_aa	d_call	clone_size	v_call	j_call
TGTGCCAGCAGTTACGGAGGCCCCTCCTACGAGCAGTACTTC	CASSYGGPSYEQYF	.	.	TRBV27	TRBJ2-7
TGTGCCAGTAGCCAGGACAGATCAACAGATACGCAGTATTTT	CASSQDRSTDTQYF	.	.	TRBV19	TRBJ2-3
TGTGCCAGCAGGGGGACAATCACTAATGAAAAACTGTTTTTT	CASRGTITNEKLFF	.	.	TRBV6-5	TRBJ1-4
TGTGCCAGTAGTATAACGGTTTTCTACGAGCAGTACTTC	CASSITVFYEQYF	.	.	TRBV19	TRBJ2-7
TGTGCCACTTGTCTAGCGGGAGGAAGTGAGCAGTACTTC	CATCLAGGSEQYF	TRBD2	.	TRBV19	TRBJ2-7
TGCGCCAGCAGCTTGTACCAACAGGGGAGGAGCTCCTACGAGCAGTACTTC	CASSLYQQGRSSYEQYF	.	.	TRBV5-1	TRBJ2-7
TGTGCCAGCAGCTTGATGGCCTCCTACAATGAGCAGTTCTTC	CASSLMASYNEQFF	.	.	TRBV5-4	TRBJ2-1
TGCGCCAGCAGTGACTATAACACTGAAGCTTTCTTT	CASSDYNTEAFF	.	.	TRBV10-2	TRBJ1-1
TGTGCCAGCAGCCTTTCAGGAGGTAGCTATGAGCAGTTCTTC	CASSLSGGSYEQFF	.	once	TRBV3-1/TRBV3-2	TRBJ2-1
TGTGCCAGCGGACAGGGGCGACAGCCCCAGCATTTT	CASGQGRQPQHF	TRBD1	.	TRBV6-5	TRBJ1-5
TGTGCCAGCACCCTCGGACTAGCGGGAGTTGCCGAGCAGTACTTC	CASTLGLAGVAEQYF	TRBD2	.	TRBV28	TRBJ2-7
TGTGCCACCAGCAGCGAGCGGGGGGCCTACAATGAGCAGTTCTTC	CATSSERGAYNEQFF	TRBD2	.	TRBV15	TRBJ2-1
TGTGCCACAGGGTCGCTGGATGAGCAGTTCTTC	CATGSLDEQFF	.	.	TRBV6-6	TRBJ2-1
TGTGCCAGCAGCCCCGGGAGGTTTAATGAAAAACTGTTTTTT	CASSPGRFNEKLFF	.	.	TRBV11-2	TRBJ1-4
TGTGCCAGCAGCCCTGGGGCGGGAGGGCAAGAGACCCAGTACTTC	CASSPGAGGQETQYF	TRBD2	.	TRBV4-2	TRBJ2-5
TGCAGCGTCGAATTAGCGGGAGGGCTGGATACGCAGTATTTT	CSVELAGGLDTQYF	TRBD2	.	TRBV29-1	TRBJ2-3
TGTGCCAGTAGATCCTCGGGTGTCCAGCCCCAGCATTTT	CASRSSGVQPQHF	.	.	TRBV19	TRBJ1-5
TGTGCCAGCAGCCAAGGGGCCGGGACAGGGGATGGGCCCCAGCATTTT	CASSQGAGTGDGPQHF	TRBD1	.	TRBV3-1/TRBV3-2	TRBJ1-5
TGTGCCAGCAGCTTGGGGGGACTAGCGGGAGATGTCTACGAGCAGTACTTC	CASSLGGLAGDVYEQYF	TRBD2	.	TRBV5-4	TRBJ2-7
TGTGCCACCAGTGATAGGGAGGGAGGGCTGTTTTTT	CATSDREGGLFF	TRBD2	.	TRBV24-1	TRBJ2-2
TGTGCCAGCAGCTTAAGGGCAGGGGGCTTAGACTATGGCTACACCTTC	CASSLRAGGLDYGYTF	TRBD1	.	TRBV7-9	TRBJ1-2
TGCGCCAGCAAGCGGACGGCGGACGAAGCTTTCTTT	CASKRTADEAFF	.	.	TRBV5-1	TRBJ1-1
TGCGCCAGCAGCGGAAGTAGCGGGTATGGCTACAATGAGCAGTTCTTC	CASSGSSGYGYNEQFF	TRBD2	.	TRBV5-1	TRBJ2-1
TGCGCCAGCTCTGGGGGGGGCGATTCCTCCTACGAGCAGTACTTC	CASSGGGDSSYEQYF	.	.	TRBV5-1	TRBJ2-7
TGTGCCAGCAGTCTACAGAGCTCCTATAATTCACCCCTCCACTTT	CASSLQSSYNSPLHF	.	.	TRBV6-6	TRBJ1-6
TGTGCCACCAGCTTACGGACAGGGCGGAAGGCAGATACGCAGTATTTT	CATSLRTGRKADTQYF	TRBD1	.	TRBV15	TRBJ2-3
TGCGCCAGCAGCTTACAGGGTAATGAGCAGTTCTTC	CASSLQGNEQFF	.	.	TRBV5-1	TRBJ2-1
TGTGCCAGCAAGGAGGCCACAGATACGCAGTATTTT	CASKEATDTQYF	.	few	TRBV6-5	TRBJ2-3
TGCGCCAGCAGGGAAGGGACAGGGAACACTGAAGCTTTCTTT	CASREGTGNTEAFF	TRBD1	once	TRBV10-1	TRBJ1-1
TGTGCCAGTAGTATAGGGGTAGCGGGACACTTTACTACCACCCGCCGTCAACATTTT	CASSIGVAGHFTTTRRQHF	.	.	TRBV19	TRBJ1-5
TGTGCCAGCAGTCTTACTATAAGCTCCTACAATGAGCAGTTCTTC	CASSLTISSYNEQFF	.	.	TRBV28	TRBJ2-1
TGTGCCAGCAGCCGGTCCTCGACTAGCGAATACGAGCAGTACTTC	CASSRSSTSEYEQYF	TRBD2	.	TRBV3-1/TRBV3-2	TRBJ2-7
TGCGCCAGCAGCTCCTCGACTAGCGCCCTCTACAATGAGCAGTTCTTC	CASSSSTSALYNEQFF	TRBD2	.	TRBV5-1	TRBJ2-1
TGTGCCAGCGGCGAGACCCAGTACTTC	CASGETQYF	.	.	TRBV3-1/TRBV3-2	TRBJ2-5
TGTGCCAGCAGGGAGGGACAGAAAAACACTGAAGCTTTCTTT	CASREGQKNTEAFF	TRBD1	.	TRBV2	TRBJ1-1
TGCGCCAGCAGGCAGAGAACCGGGAGTGTGGACGAGCAGTACTTC	CASRQRTGSVDEQYF	.	few	TRBV4-1	TRBJ2-7
TGTGCCAGCAGCGTGGCTAGCGGGAGGGCCTCCTACAATGAGCAGTTCTTC	CASSVASGRASYNEQFF	TRBD2	.	TRBV9	TRBJ2-1
TGCGCCAGCAGGCCCGGACTAGCGGGAGGGGAAAATGAGCAGTTCTTC	CASRPGLAGGENEQFF	TRBD2	.	TRBV5-1	TRBJ2-1
TGTGCCACCAGCGGATCCCTAGGGACAGAAAAAGAGACCCAGTACTTC	CATSGSLGTEKETQYF	TRBD1	.	TRBV15	TRBJ2-5
TGCAGCGTGCGACAGGGGGCTAGTGAAAAACTGTTTTTT	CSVRQGASEKLFF	TRBD1	.	TRBV29-1	TRBJ1-4
TGTGCCAGTACCAGCGCCCCCGGCACTGAAGCTTTCTTT	CASTSAPGTEAFF	.	.	TRBV6-4	TRBJ1-1